Listed here is a single T cell receptor (beta chain). The antigen is undetermined. The data originate from a study of cytotoxic CD8 clonotypes in ibrutinib-treated CLL. Study overall: Partial response was seen in about 25 patients and complete response in 2; after median 68 months, about 14 stayed remitted, around 12 progressed. Study-wide results and limits: Stable or contracted on treatment, public clonotypes were also uncommon.

This CDR3 is 13 amino acids long. Germline-derived CDR1 and CDR2 are MNHNS and SASEGT. V shed 3 bases and J 6 bases; nucleotides not matched to a gene: 4. The intended depth for sequencing was 1 in 200,000 to 1 in 1 million T cells. Sequenced by immunoSEQ multiplex PCR; TCRdb stores in-frame clones only, minus some. Among nearly 50,000 clones listed, 45% to 60% were seen once. The origin of this receptor is a human donor with chronic lymphocytic leukemia. This sequence joins TRBV6-1 and TRBJ1-2; 7 bases align to TRBD1. This sample comprised PBMCs, obtained after 24 months of ibrutinib treatment. DNA of the CDR3: TGTGCCAGCAGTGAGTCCGACAGGGATGGCTACACCTTC. It specifies CASSESDRDGYTF.